This T cell receptor (beta chain) comes out of a study of CD4+ T cells in melanoma. Sequencing was performed with immunoSEQ multiplex PCR; in TCRdb, only in-frame clones are kept and a portion is missing. The sample lists over 100,000 clones, 80% to 95% occurring once. Findings and caveats of the study: Reportedly, melanoma neoantigen-specific CD4+ T cells showed varied differentiation states. CD8+ T cell, macrophage and B cell function reportedly correlated with neoantigen-specific CD4+ T cells.

The CDR3 covers 17 residues. Germline V gene data show CDR1 as LGHNA and CDR2 as YNFKEQ. The ends were cut back, 0 bases at V and 2 bases at J, with 13 bases in the middle. As for this clone: The antigen remains undetermined.

The chain joins TRBV4-2 to TRBJ1-4, with D unclear. This TCR was sampled from a human donor with melanoma. Sequenced material: peripheral blood. DNA of the CDR3: TGTGCCAGCAGCCAAGAGCCCTGGAGCGGGACTAATGAAAAACTGTTTTTT. It yields the protein CASSQEPWSGTNEKLFF.